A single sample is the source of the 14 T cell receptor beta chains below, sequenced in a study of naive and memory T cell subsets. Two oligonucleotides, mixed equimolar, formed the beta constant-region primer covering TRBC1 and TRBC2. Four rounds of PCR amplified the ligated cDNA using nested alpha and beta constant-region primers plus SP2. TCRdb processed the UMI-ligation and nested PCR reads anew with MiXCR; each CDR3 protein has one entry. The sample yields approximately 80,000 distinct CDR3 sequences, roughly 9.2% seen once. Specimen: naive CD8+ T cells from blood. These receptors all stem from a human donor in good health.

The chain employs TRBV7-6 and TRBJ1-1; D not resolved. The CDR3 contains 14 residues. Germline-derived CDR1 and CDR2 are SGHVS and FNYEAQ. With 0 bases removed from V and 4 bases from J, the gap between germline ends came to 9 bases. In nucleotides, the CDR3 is TGTGCCAGCAGCTTAGCGGACTCGGGCACTGAAGCTTTCTTT. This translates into CASSLADSGTEAFF.

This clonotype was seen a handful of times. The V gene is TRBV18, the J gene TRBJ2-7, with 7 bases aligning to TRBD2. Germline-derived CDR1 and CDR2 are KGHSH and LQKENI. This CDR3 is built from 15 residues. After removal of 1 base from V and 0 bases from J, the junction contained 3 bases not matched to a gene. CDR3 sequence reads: CASSPRGRSSYEQYF. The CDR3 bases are TGTGCCAGCTCACCACGCGGGAGAAGCTCCTACGAGCAGTACTTC.

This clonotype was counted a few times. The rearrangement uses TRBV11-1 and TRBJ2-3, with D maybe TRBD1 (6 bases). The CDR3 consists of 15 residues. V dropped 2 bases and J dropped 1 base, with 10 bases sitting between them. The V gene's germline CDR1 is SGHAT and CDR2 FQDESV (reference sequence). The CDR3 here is CASSLSRGGTDTQYF. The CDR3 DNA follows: TGTGCCAGCAGCTTAAGCAGGGGTGGCACAGATACGCAGTATTTT.

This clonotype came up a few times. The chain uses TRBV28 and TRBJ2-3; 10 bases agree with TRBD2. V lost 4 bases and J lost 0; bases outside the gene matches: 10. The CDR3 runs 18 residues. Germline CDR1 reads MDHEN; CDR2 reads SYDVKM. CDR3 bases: TGTGCCAGCAGTTATTCGCTAGCGGGAGAAGTTAGCACAGATACGCAGTATTTT. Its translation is CASSYSLAGEVSTDTQYF.

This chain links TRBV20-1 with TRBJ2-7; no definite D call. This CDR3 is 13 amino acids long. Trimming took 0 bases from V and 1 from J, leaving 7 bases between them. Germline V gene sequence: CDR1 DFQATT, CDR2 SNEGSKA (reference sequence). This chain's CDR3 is CSAREGPSYEQYF. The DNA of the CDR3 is TGCAGTGCTAGAGAAGGACCTTCCTACGAGCAGTACTTC.

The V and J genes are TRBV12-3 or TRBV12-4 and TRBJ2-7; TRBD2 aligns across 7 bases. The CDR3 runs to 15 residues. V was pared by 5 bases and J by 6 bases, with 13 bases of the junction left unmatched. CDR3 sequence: CASSRFVGGPSEQYF. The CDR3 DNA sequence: TGTGCCAGCAGTCGTTTTGTGGGAGGGCCTTCCGAGCAGTACTTC.

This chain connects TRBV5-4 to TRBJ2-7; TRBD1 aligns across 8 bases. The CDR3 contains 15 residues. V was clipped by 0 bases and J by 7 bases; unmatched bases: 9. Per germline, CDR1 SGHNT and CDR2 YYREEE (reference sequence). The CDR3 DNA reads TGTGCCAGCAGCTTGGCGCGGACAGGGCCGGAAGAGCAGTACTTC. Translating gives CASSLARTGPEEQYF.

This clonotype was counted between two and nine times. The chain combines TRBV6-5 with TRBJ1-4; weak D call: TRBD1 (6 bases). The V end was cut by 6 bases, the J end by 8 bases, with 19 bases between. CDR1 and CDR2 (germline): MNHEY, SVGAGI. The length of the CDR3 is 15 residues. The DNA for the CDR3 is TGTGCCAGCAGACCGAGGACAGCCGGGAGGGAAAAACTGTTTTTT. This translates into CASRPRTAGREKLFF.

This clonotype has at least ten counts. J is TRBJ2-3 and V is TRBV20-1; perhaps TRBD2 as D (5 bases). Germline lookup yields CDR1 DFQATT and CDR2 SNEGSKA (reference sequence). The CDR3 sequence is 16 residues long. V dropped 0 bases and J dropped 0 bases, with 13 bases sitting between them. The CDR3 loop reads CSARDLVSASTDTQYF. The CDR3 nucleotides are TGCAGTGCTAGAGATCTAGTTAGCGCTAGCACAGATACGCAGTATTTT.

The CDR3 nucleotides are TGTGCCAGTAGGGATAACAGTCCAGTAGCCAAAAACATTCAGTACTTC. This encodes CASRDNSPVAKNIQYF. The chain couples TRBV19 to TRBJ2-4; unclear D gene. The CDR3 consists of 16 residues. V was trimmed by 6 bases and J by 0 bases, leaving 15 bases between them. CDR1 LNHDA and CDR2 SQIVND come from the germline V gene (reference sequence).

The CDR3 loop reads CSVEILAGDSYEQFF. The CDR3 DNA reads as TGCAGCGTTGAGATACTAGCGGGAGATTCGTATGAGCAGTTCTTC. V and J are TRBV29-1 and TRBJ2-1; 11 nucleotides line up with TRBD2. Germline V gene lookup returns CDR1 SQVTM and CDR2 ANQGSEA. V shed 3 bases, J shed 8 bases, and the junction held 9 bases outside the gene matches. The CDR3 spans 15 residues.

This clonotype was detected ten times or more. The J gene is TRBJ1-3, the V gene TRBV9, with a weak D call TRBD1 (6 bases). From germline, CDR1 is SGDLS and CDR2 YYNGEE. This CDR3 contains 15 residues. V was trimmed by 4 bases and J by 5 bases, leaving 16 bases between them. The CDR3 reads CASSPSRTARNTIYF. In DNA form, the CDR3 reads TGTGCCAGCAGCCCCAGCAGGACAGCCCGAAACACCATATATTTT.

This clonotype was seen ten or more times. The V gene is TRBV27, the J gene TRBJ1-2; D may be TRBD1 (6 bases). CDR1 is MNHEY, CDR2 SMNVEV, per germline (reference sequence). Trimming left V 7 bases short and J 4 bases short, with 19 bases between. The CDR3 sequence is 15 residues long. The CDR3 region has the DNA TGTGCCAGCAAGGTGTCCTCTACAGGGAGCTATGGCTACACCTTC. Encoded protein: CASKVSSTGSYGYTF.

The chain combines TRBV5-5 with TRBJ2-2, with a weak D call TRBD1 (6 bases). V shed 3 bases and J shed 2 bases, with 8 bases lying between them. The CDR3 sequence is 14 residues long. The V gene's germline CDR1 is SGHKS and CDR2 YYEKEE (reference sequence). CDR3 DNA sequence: TGTGCCAGCAGCTGGGACACCAACACCGGGGAGCTGTTTTTT. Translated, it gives CASSWDTNTGELFF.